One and the same sample provided the 11 T cell receptor beta chains below, sequenced in a study of T cell responses to AZD1222 COVID-19 vaccine (dated by TCRdb to the early 2020s). Per the publication, the time point label means: about 28 days (+/-7) after the second vaccine dose. Libraries were built with the immunoSEQ multiplex PCR assay. TCRdb mirrors the immuneACCESS table, restricted to in-frame sequences. Some clones are absent from its copies; in checked studies, under half trace to an unresolved V gene, and the reason for the others is unknown. The sample yields 88,000 or so clones; approximately 91% were counted once. The ten top clones hold approximately 5% of the sample. Here the sequenced sample was peripheral blood, taken 28 days after the second AZD1222 dose. These receptors all stem from an adult who received the AZD1222 COVID-19 vaccine.

The gene calls are TRBV7-2 and TRBJ1-2; D uncertain. This CDR3 is 14 amino acids long. Trimming pared 5 bases from V and 4 bases from J, leaving 14 bases between. CDR1 is SGHTA and CDR2 is FQGNSA in the germline V gene. This CDR3 is CASSPEVYVYGYTF. Written as DNA, the CDR3 is TGTGCCAGCAGCCCAGAGGTATACGTCTATGGCTACACCTTC.

The chain carries TRBV19 and TRBJ1-6; weak D call: TRBD1 (6 bases). V was shortened by 6 bases and J by 3 bases, with 12 bases between the two germline ends. CDR1 is LNHDA and CDR2 is SQIVND in the germline V gene (reference sequence). CDR3 size: 15 residues. This CDR3 is CASRQGQNYNSPLHF. Here the CDR3 DNA reads TGTGCCAGTAGGCAGGGGCAGAACTATAATTCACCCCTCCACTTT.

Points on this clone: Other DNA variants within this sample encode the same CDR3. The chain recombines TRBV7-9 with TRBJ1-5, with D possibly TRBD1 on 6 matching bases. In germline, CDR1 is SEHNR, CDR2 FQNEAQ (reference sequence). V shed 1 base and J shed 0 bases, with 7 bases lying between them. CDR3 size: 15 residues. This CDR3 reads CASSLGTVSNQPQHF. CDR3 nucleotides: TGTGCCAGCAGCTTAGGGACAGTTAGCAATCAGCCCCAGCATTTT.

The chain links TRBV6-5 to TRBJ2-7; 8 bases align to TRBD1. Per germline, CDR1 MNHEY and CDR2 SVGAGI. J gave up 5 bases and V 6 bases, and 6 bases lay outside the gene matches. The CDR3 sequence is 13 residues long. The CDR3 DNA is TGTGCCAGCAGGGGACAGGCTGGCAACGAGCAGTACTTC. The encoded protein is CASRGQAGNEQYF.

This clone was observed a single time. J is TRBJ1-2 and V is TRBV19; 7 nucleotides align to TRBD1. Germline CDR1 reads LNHDA; CDR2 reads SQIVND (reference sequence). V lost 5 bases and J lost 8; bases outside the gene matches: 5. The CDR3 covers 12 residues. CDR3: CASSDRVRGYTF. The CDR3 region has the DNA TGTGCCAGTAGTGACAGGGTTCGAGGCTACACCTTC.

This clone was observed once. The rearrangement links TRBV5-1 to TRBJ1-2; no reliable D call. Trimming removed 0 bases from V and 4 bases from J, with 7 bases in between. The CDR3 covers 13 residues. Germline CDR1 SGHRS, CDR2 YFSETQ. The CDR3 nucleotides read TGCGCCAGCAGCTTGGACACGAGCTATGGCTACACCTTC. Encoded protein: CASSLDTSYGYTF.

The chain joins TRBV2 to TRBJ1-6; D possibly corresponds to TRBD1 (6 bases). CDR3 length: 18 residues. The germline V and J ends were trimmed by 5 bases and 2 bases, with 19 bases remaining between them. The germline V gene has CDR1 SNHLY and CDR2 FYNNEI. This chain's CDR3 is CASSREPTGPTYNSPLHF. In nucleotides, the CDR3 is TGTGCCAGCAGTCGGGAACCTACAGGGCCCACCTATAATTCACCCCTCCACTTT.

The chain carries TRBV12-5 and TRBJ2-7; 10 bases match TRBD1. The CDR3 length is 16 residues. V lost 6 bases, J lost 4 bases, and 12 bases stayed unmatched. Germline V gene sequence: CDR1 LGHNT, CDR2 FRNRAP. The CDR3 reads CASGKQPGTGEYEQYF. CDR3 sequence (DNA): TGTGCTAGTGGCAAGCAGCCGGGGACAGGGGAATACGAGCAGTACTTC.

This CDR3 reads CASSQCDAPWDRLPRRRNTIYF. As DNA, the CDR3 is TGCGCCAGCAGTCAATGCGACGCCCCCTGGGACAGGTTACCCAGAAGACGAAACACCATATATTTT. This sequence joins TRBV23-1 and TRBJ1-3, with 8 bases lining up with TRBD1. TRBV23-1 is treated as an ORF (open reading frame) with a function not yet certain. The V segment lost 1 base and the J segment 5 bases; nucleotides outside the gene matches: 25. The CDR3 covers 22 residues.

This chain joins TRBV19 and TRBJ2-2; a weak D match, TRBD2 (6 bases). The CDR3 contains 15 residues. Germline assignment: CDR1 LNHDA and CDR2 SQIVND (reference sequence). Trimming took 3 bases from V and 6 from J, leaving 14 bases between them. The CDR3 nucleotides read TGTGCCAGTAGTATCGGCGGGACTTTCCCCGGGGAGCTGTTTTTT. Protein sequence: CASSIGGTFPGELFF.

The chain uses TRBV2 and TRBJ2-5; the D call may be TRBD1 or TRBD2 (5 bases each). V was trimmed by 2 bases and J by 5 bases, leaving 9 bases between them. The CDR3 runs to 13 residues. Germline CDR1 reads SNHLY; CDR2 reads FYNNEI. The CDR3 protein is CASSERGTETQYF. Here the CDR3 DNA reads TGTGCCAGCAGTGAACGGGGCACCGAGACCCAGTACTTC. The full variable domain, in which reference TRBV2 and TRBJ2-5 provide the parts outside the CDR3, is EPEVTQTPSHQVTQMGQEVILRCVPISNHLYFYWYRQILGQKVEFLVSFYNNEISEKSEIFDDQFSVERPDGSNFTLKIRSTKLEDSAMYFCASSERGTETQYFGPGTRLLVL.